The present entry profiles one TCR beta chain with its context. The entry originates in a study of blood T cell repertoires in COVID-19. About the study: Whether acute or convalescent, the COVID-19 samples came from the United States, Italy and Spain. Sources were T cells, B-cell-depleted T cells, or PBMCs; the material itself was cDNA or gDNA.

Profiling relied on immunoSEQ multiplex PCR, and the TCRdb table lists in-frame clones only, not all of them. The repertoire has about 100,000 clones, approximately 80% of them found once; the top ten carry about an eighth. The ends lost 6 bases at V and 5 bases at J; junction bases unmatched: 8. Germline values: CDR1 MNHEY, CDR2 SVGAGI. The CDR3 is 15 amino acids. The clonotype originates from a woman in her 70s with acute or convalescent COVID-19. V and J are TRBV6-5 and TRBJ1-5; 9 positions agree with TRBD1. Sequencing input: peripheral blood. The DNA of the CDR3 is TGTGCCAGCAGCCAAACAGGGGGCCTGGATCAGCCCCAGCATTTT. It is translated as CASSQTGGLDQPQHF.